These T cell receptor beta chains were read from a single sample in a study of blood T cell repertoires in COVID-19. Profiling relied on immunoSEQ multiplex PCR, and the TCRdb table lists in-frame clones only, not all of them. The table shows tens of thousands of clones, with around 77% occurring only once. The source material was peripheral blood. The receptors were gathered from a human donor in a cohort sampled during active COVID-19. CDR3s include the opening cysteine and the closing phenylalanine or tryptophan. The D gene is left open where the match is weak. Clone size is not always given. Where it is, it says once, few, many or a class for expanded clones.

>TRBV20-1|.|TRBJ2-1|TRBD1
CSASGDRSYNEQFF
TGCAGTGCTAGTGGGGACAGGAGCTACAATGAGCAGTTCTTC
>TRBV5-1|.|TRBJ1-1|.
CASRSTGSEFEAFF
TGCGCCAGCCGGTCTACAGGATCTGAATTTGAAGCTTTCTTT
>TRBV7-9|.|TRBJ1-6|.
CASSYLGGNNSPLHF
TGTGCCAGCAGTTATTTGGGGGGTAATAATTCACCCCTCCACTTT
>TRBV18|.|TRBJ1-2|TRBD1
CASSPFQPGQGYGYTF
TGTGCCAGCTCACCTTTTCAGCCGGGACAGGGCTATGGCTACACCTTC
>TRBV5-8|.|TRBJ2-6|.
CASSLGYSGANVLTF
TGTGCCAGCAGCTTGGGCTATTCTGGGGCCAACGTCCTGACTTTC
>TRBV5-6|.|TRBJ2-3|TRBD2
CASSSLRGRSTDTQYF
TGTGCCAGCAGCTCCCTTCGCGGGAGAAGCACAGATACGCAGTATTTT
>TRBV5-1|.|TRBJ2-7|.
CASSLTGSSPPYEQYF
TGCGCCAGCAGCTTGACCGGGTCTAGTCCCCCCTACGAGCAGTACTTC
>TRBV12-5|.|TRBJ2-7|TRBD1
CASGGRQGAALEQYF
TGTGCTAGTGGGGGAAGACAGGGCGCTGCTCTCGAGCAGTACTTC
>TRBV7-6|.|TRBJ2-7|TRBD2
CASSWGTSGPYEQYF
TGTGCCAGCAGCTGGGGGACTAGCGGTCCCTACGAGCAGTACTTC
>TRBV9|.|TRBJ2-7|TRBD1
CASSPQGGLSGQYF
TGTGCCAGCAGCCCCCAAGGGGGCTTGTCGGGGCAGTACTTC
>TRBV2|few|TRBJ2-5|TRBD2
CASSASGIQETQYF
TGTGCCAGCAGTGCTAGCGGTATCCAAGAGACCCAGTACTTC
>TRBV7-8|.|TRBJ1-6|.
CASSLPGRNSPLHF
TGTGCCAGCAGCTTACCAGGGAGGAATTCACCCCTCCACTTT
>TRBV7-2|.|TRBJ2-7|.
CASSPRVRLLRSSYEQYF
TGTGCCAGCAGCCCCCGGGTGAGACTCCTTAGGAGCTCCTACGAGCAGTACTTC
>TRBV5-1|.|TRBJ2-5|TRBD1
CASRTQQGAGETQYF
TGCGCCAGCAGGACCCAACAGGGGGCTGGAGAGACCCAGTACTTC
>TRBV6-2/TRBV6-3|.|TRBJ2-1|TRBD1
CASSYLGQTPDEQFF
TGTGCCAGCAGTTATTTGGGACAGACCCCGGATGAGCAGTTCTTC
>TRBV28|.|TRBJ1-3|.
CASSSPGHLTGNTIYF
TGTGCCAGCAGTTCGCCGGGACATTTAACTGGAAACACCATATATTTT
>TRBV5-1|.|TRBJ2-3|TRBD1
CASSPDRGQGTDTQYF
TGCGCCAGCAGCCCAGACAGGGGGCAGGGCACAGATACGCAGTATTTT
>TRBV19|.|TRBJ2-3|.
CASSILARETDTQYF
TGTGCCAGTAGTATCCTGGCTAGGGAGACAGATACGCAGTATTTT
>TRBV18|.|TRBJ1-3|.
CASSPGGGLRGNTIYF
TGTGCCAGCTCACCCGGCGGCGGCCTTCGGGGAAACACCATATATTTT
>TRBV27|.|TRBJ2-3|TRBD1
CASSLRTGTQYF
TGTGCCAGCAGTTTAAGGACAGGTACGCAGTATTTT
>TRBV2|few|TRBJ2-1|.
CASSDPGQYNEQFF
TGTGCCAGCAGTGACCCCGGACAGTACAATGAGCAGTTCTTC
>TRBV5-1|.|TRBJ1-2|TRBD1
CASSLVPGGNYGYTF
TGCGCCAGCAGCTTGGTGCCAGGGGGCAACTATGGCTACACCTTC
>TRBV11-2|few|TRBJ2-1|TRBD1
CASSFDRGGYNEQFF
TGTGCCAGCAGCTTTGACAGGGGGGGCTACAATGAGCAGTTCTTC
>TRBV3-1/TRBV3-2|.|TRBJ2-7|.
CASSQRDVGSSYEQYF
TGTGCCAGCAGCCAAAGGGATGTCGGGAGCTCCTACGAGCAGTACTTC
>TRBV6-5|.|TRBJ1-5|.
CASQQGMGNQPQHF
TGTGCCAGCCAACAGGGTATGGGCAATCAGCCCCAGCATTTT
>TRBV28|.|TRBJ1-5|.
CASSLSGGNQPQHF
TGTGCCAGCAGTTTATCAGGGGGCAATCAGCCCCAGCATTTT
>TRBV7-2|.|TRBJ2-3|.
CASSLAGAVPTDTQYF
TGTGCCAGCAGCTTAGCGGGCGCAGTACCCACAGATACGCAGTATTTT
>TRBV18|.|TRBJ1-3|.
CASSPWDSLSGNTIYF
TGTGCCAGCTCACCCTGGGACTCCCTTTCTGGAAACACCATATATTTT
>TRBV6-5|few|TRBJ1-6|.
CATLPWPNSPLHF
TGTGCCACCCTTCCTTGGCCCAATTCACCCCTCCACTTT
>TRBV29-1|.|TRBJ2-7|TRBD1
CSVFRTGAYEQYF
TGCAGCGTTTTTAGGACAGGAGCCTACGAGCAGTACTTC
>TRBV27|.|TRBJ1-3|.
CASKGRGARGNTIYF
TGTGCCAGCAAAGGCAGGGGTGCGAGGGGAAACACCATATATTTT
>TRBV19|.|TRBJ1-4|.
CASSPRGRVVAGFGEKLFF
TGTGCCAGTAGTCCAAGGGGCCGAGTGGTGGCAGGGTTTGGCGAAAAACTGTTTTTT
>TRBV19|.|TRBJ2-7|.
CASNPGPGVYEQYF
TGTGCCAGTAATCCCGGCCCGGGGGTCTACGAGCAGTACTTC
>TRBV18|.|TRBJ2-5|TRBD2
CASSLRRGGTSGSQETQYF
TGTGCCAGCTCACTTAGACGTGGAGGGACTAGCGGGAGCCAAGAGACCCAGTACTTC
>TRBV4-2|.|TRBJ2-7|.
CASSQGGAVGNRQYF
TGTGCCAGCAGCCAGGGGGGAGCGGTCGGTAATCGCCAGTACTTC
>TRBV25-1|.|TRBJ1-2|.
CASSTEFYGYTF
TGTGCCAGCAGCACAGAGTTTTATGGCTACACCTTC
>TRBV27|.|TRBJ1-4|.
CASSFYGGNEKLFF
TGTGCCAGCAGTTTTTACGGGGGTAATGAAAAACTGTTTTTT
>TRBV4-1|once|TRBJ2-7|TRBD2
CASSQERGSLGEQYF
TGCGCCAGCAGCCAAGAACGCGGGAGCCTTGGCGAGCAGTACTTC
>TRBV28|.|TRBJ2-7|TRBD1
CASSQFGTGRYEQYF
TGTGCCAGCAGCCAATTCGGGACAGGGAGGTACGAGCAGTACTTC
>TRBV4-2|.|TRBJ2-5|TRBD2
CASSQGGYRGRKETQYF
TGTGCCAGCAGCCAAGGGGGCTACCGCGGGAGGAAAGAGACCCAGTACTTC
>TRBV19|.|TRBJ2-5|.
CASSATALGGTQYF
TGTGCCAGTAGTGCGACCGCTCTAGGGGGGACCCAGTACTTC
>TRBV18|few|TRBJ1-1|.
CASSPSQNTEAFF
TGTGCCAGCTCACCAAGCCAGAACACTGAAGCTTTCTTT
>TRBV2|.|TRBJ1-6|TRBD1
CASSKTLDRASSPLHF
TGTGCCAGCAGTAAAACGCTGGACAGGGCCTCTTCACCCCTCCACTTT
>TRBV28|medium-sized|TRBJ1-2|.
CASSLLPPGSYGYTF
TGTGCCAGCAGTTTATTACCCCCAGGGTCCTATGGCTACACCTTC
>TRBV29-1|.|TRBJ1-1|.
CSVEDRAIRGEAFF
TGCAGCGTTGAAGATCGGGCGATAAGGGGGGAAGCTTTCTTT
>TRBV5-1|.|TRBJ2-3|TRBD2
CASSLVVTSSNTDTQYF
TGCGCCAGCAGCTTGGTGGTGACTAGCAGCAACACAGATACGCAGTATTTT
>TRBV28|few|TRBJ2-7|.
CASSLGDRTYEQYF
TGTGCCAGCAGTTTAGGTGACAGAACCTACGAGCAGTACTTC
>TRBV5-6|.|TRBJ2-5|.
CASSLAFGSQETQYF
TGTGCCAGCAGCTTGGCCTTTGGCAGCCAAGAGACCCAGTACTTC
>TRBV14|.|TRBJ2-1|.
CASSQDLGGEQFF
TGTGCCAGCAGCCAAGATCTGGGGGGTGAGCAGTTCTTC
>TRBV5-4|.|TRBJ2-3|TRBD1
CASSSRQGETDTQYF
TGTGCCAGCAGCTCCCGACAGGGGGAAACAGATACGCAGTATTTT
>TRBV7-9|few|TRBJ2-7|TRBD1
CASSLITGGPYEQYF
TGTGCCAGCAGCTTAATAACAGGGGGTCCCTACGAGCAGTACTTC
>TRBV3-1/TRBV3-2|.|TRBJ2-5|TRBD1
CASSPRDRAGQTQYF
TGTGCCAGCAGCCCCCGGGACAGGGCGGGGCAGACCCAGTACTTC